Listed here are 21 T cell receptor beta chains from one sample, sequenced in a study of radiotherapy plus CTLA-4 blockade in lung cancer. Repertoires were generated with immunoSEQ multiplex PCR, while TCRdb's copy carries only in-frame clones and drops some. The table includes about 62,000 clones, approximately 76% detected once. The source was peripheral blood, collected from a patient treated with radiotherapy plus ipilimumab. These receptors originate from a human donor with non-small cell lung cancer who had a complete response to radiotherapy plus ipilimumab.

This chain links TRBV30 with TRBJ2-7; the match to TRBD1 covers 11 bases. CDR1 is GTSNPN, CDR2 SVGIG, per germline (reference sequence). The CDR3 length is 14 residues. After removal of 3 bases from V and 2 bases from J, the junction contained 3 bases not matched to a gene. CDR3 residues: CAWSVGQGAYEQYF. The CDR3 bases are TGTGCCTGGAGCGTGGGACAGGGGGCCTACGAGCAGTACTTC.

The sample holds one count of this clone. The rearrangement joins TRBV11-2 to TRBJ2-1, with TRBD2 matching over 9 bases. Trimming removed 0 bases from V and 9 bases from J; junction bases left unmatched: 6. Germline loops: CDR1 SGHAT, CDR2 FQNNGV. The CDR3 loop spans 15 amino acids. CDR3 residues: CASSLEGREGREQFF. For the CDR3, the DNA is TGTGCCAGCAGCTTAGAGGGGCGGGAGGGCCGTGAGCAGTTCTTC.

Only a few counts were recorded for this clone. This chain connects TRBV7-2 to TRBJ2-5; 7 bases fit TRBD1. The end of the DNA fits TRBJ2-7 better, so the J call may be wrong. This CDR3 contains 13 residues. Germline V gives CDR1 SGHTA, CDR2 FQGNSA. CDR3 protein: CASSHRQGYEQYF. In nucleotides, the CDR3 is TGTGCCAGCAGCCACCGACAGGGTTACGAGCAGTACTTC.

The CDR3, as DNA: TGTGCCATCAGTGCGGGGGACAGGGGAAGTTACGAGCAGTACTTC. This codes for CAISAGDRGSYEQYF. The chain couples TRBV10-3 to TRBJ2-7; 10 nucleotides align to TRBD1. This CDR3 region has 15 residues. Unmatched junction bases numbered 7, after V lost 4 bases and J lost 4 bases. CDR1 and CDR2 (germline): ENHRY, SYGVKD.

The chain combines TRBV6-5 with TRBJ2-5, with 9 bases identical to TRBD1. CDR1 MNHEY and CDR2 SVGAGI come from the germline V gene. The CDR3 totals 16 residues. The trim removed 1 base at V and 3 bases at J, leaving 6 bases unmatched. In nucleotides, the CDR3 is TGTGCCAGCAGTTACTGGGGGGACAGGGTGGAAGAGACCCAGTACTTC. This sequence encodes CASSYWGDRVEETQYF.

The chain is built from TRBV19 and TRBJ2-5; no reliable D call. The CDR3 spans 15 residues. Per the germline V gene, CDR1 is LNHDA and CDR2 is SQIVND (reference sequence). With 2 bases removed from V and 2 bases from J, the gap between germline ends came to 12 bases. The DNA for the CDR3 is TGTGCCAGTAGTATAAAGATGCAGGCACAAGAGACCCAGTACTTC. Protein product: CASSIKMQAQETQYF. The variable domain in full, with the rest retrieved from reference TRBV19 and TRBJ2-5, is DGGITQSPKYLFRKEGQNVTLSCEQNLNHDAMYWYRQDPGQGLRLIYYSQIVNDFQKGDIAEGYSVSREKKESFPLTVTSAQKNPTAFYLCASSIKMQAQETQYFGPGTRLLVL.

This chain joins TRBV29-1 and TRBJ1-1; D gene uncertain. This CDR3 has 12 residues. CDR1 and CDR2 (germline): SQVTM, ANQGSEA. V lost 6 bases, J lost 7 bases, and 15 bases lay in between. The CDR3 here is CSVFAGPGEAFF. CDR3 in DNA: TGCAGCGTCTTCGCAGGCCCCGGTGAAGCTTTCTTT. Combining the CDR3 with reference TRBV29-1 and TRBJ1-1 gives the whole variable domain SAVISQKPSRDICQRGTSLTIQCQVDSQVTMMFWYRQQPGQSLTLIATANQGSEATYESGFVIDKFPISRPNLTFSTLTVSNMSPEDSSIYLCSVFAGPGEAFFGQGTRLTVV.

This clone was counted a few times. The chain is built from TRBV5-6 and TRBJ1-2; the match to TRBD1 covers 7 bases. This CDR3 spans 15 amino acids. Germline V lookup: CDR1 SGHDT, CDR2 YYEEEE. After removal of 4 bases from V and 3 bases from J, the junction contained 9 bases not matched to a gene. In DNA form, the CDR3 reads TGTGCCAGCAGCCGTCCCCGGGACAGCCACTATGGCTACACCTTC. Protein sequence: CASSRPRDSHYGYTF.

This clone was seen only a few times. J is TRBJ2-7 and V is TRBV4-3; tentatively, D is TRBD1 (5 bases). Germline V gene sequence: CDR1 LGHNA, CDR2 YSLEER. The CDR3 totals 13 residues. Trimming stripped 5 bases from V and 6 bases from J, with 14 bases between. The CDR3 region has the DNA TGCGCCAGCAGCGCAGGGAAAGGGCTCGAGCAGTACTTC. Protein product: CASSAGKGLEQYF.

The rearrangement uses TRBV6-1 and TRBJ2-7, with 9 bases fitting TRBD1. After removal of 5 bases from V and 3 bases from J, the junction contained 5 bases not matched to a gene. CDR1 is MNHNS, CDR2 SASEGT, per germline. The CDR3 has 14 amino acids. The CDR3 nucleotides are TGTGCCAGCAGTCAAACAGGGGGCGGCTACGAGCAGTACTTC. Its translation is CASSQTGGGYEQYF.

This clone is a singleton in its sample. The J gene is TRBJ2-2, the V gene TRBV7-2; D is unresolved. This CDR3 spans 15 amino acids. V shed 4 bases and J shed 0 bases, with 9 bases lying between them. Germline V lookup: CDR1 SGHTA, CDR2 FQGNSA. CDR3 in amino acids: CASSSQVSNTGELFF. CDR3 nucleotide sequence: TGTGCCAGCAGCTCTCAGGTATCGAACACCGGGGAGCTGTTTTTT.

V is TRBV6-6 and J is TRBJ1-5; D might be TRBD1 (6 bases). V was shortened by 0 bases and J by 6 bases, with 9 bases between the two germline ends. Germline V gene lookup returns CDR1 MNHNY and CDR2 SVGAGI (reference sequence). The CDR3 spans 14 residues. The CDR3 region is CASSYSRGGQPQHF. In DNA form, the CDR3 reads TGTGCCAGCAGTTACTCCAGGGGCGGTCAGCCCCAGCATTTT.

This clone was seen only a few times. V is TRBV29-1 and J is TRBJ2-7, with 8 bases matching TRBD1. The germline V gene has CDR1 SQVTM and CDR2 ANQGSEA. The CDR3 has 13 amino acids. Trimming removed 7 bases from V and 1 base from J; junction bases left unmatched: 6. The CDR3: CSARGLGSYEQYF. In DNA form, the CDR3 reads TGCAGCGCCAGGGGGCTCGGTTCCTACGAGCAGTACTTC.

This sequence joins TRBV28 and TRBJ1-4; D call uncertain. From germline, CDR1 is MDHEN and CDR2 SYDVKM. CDR3 length: 14 residues. Trimming removed 7 bases at V and 6 bases at J, with 15 bases between. In DNA, the CDR3 is TGTGCCAGCAATTCCGGAGGGTCTTATGAAAAACTGTTTTTT. Its protein is CASNSGGSYEKLFF.

J is TRBJ1-4 and V is TRBV19, with 7 nucleotides matching TRBD1. Germline CDR1 and CDR2: LNHDA and SQIVND (reference sequence). Trimming at V came to 6 bases and at J to 7 bases, leaving 8 bases not matched to a gene. The CDR3 is made up of 14 amino acids. The CDR3 protein is CASSEGAVGEKLFF. The DNA for the CDR3 is TGTGCCAGTAGCGAGGGGGCGGTTGGTGAAAAACTGTTTTTT.

Concerning this clone: The junction departs from the called germline gene at one end, perhaps through a read error. The CDR3 DNA reads TGTGCTAGCAGCCGACTAGGGACCGGGGGAGAGACCCAGTACTTC. Amino acids: CASSRLGTGGETQYF. The rearrangement joins TRBV7-7 to TRBJ2-5; D possibly corresponds to TRBD2 (6 bases). CDR3 size: 15 residues. Germline V gives CDR1 SSHAT, CDR2 FNYEAQ (reference sequence).

For the CDR3, the DNA is TGTGCCAGTACAGGGAACTATGGCTACACCTTC. This translates into CASTGNYGYTF. The genes are TRBV6-1 and TRBJ1-2, with D maybe TRBD1 (6 bases). Germline V gives CDR1 MNHNS, CDR2 SASEGT. Trimming removed 9 bases at V and 2 bases at J, with 7 bases between. The CDR3 is 11 residues long.

The V and J genes are TRBV6-5 and TRBJ1-1, with TRBD1 as a possible D gene (6 bases). V was cut by 3 bases and J by 1 base, with 9 bases left in between. The germline CDR1 and CDR2 sequences are MNHEY and SVGAGI. The CDR3 is 14 residues long. The CDR3 DNA follows: TGTGCCAGCAGTTATAGACAGGAGAACACTGAAGCTTTCTTT. It yields the protein CASSYRQENTEAFF.

By share, this clone counts as medium-sized. The chain couples TRBV7-9 to TRBJ1-5; possibly TRBD1 for D (5 bases). Germline V gene data show CDR1 as SEHNR and CDR2 as FQNEAQ (reference sequence). V gave up 1 base and J gave up 0 bases, with 16 bases separating them. The CDR3 is 18 residues long. CDR3: CASSLEVSTGYSNQPQHF. The CDR3 DNA reads TGTGCCAGCAGCTTAGAAGTATCTACAGGCTATAGCAATCAGCCCCAGCATTTT.

The table lists this clone with a few counts. The J gene is TRBJ1-1, the V gene TRBV9, with D possibly matching TRBD1 (6 bases). This CDR3 region has 13 residues. Trimming took off 4 bases at V and 2 bases at J, with 9 bases between the two ends. Germline assignment: CDR1 SGDLS and CDR2 YYNGEE. The CDR3: CASSWTDNTEAFF. CDR3 nucleotides: TGTGCCAGCAGCTGGACAGATAACACTGAAGCTTTCTTT.

The rearrangement uses TRBV19 and TRBJ2-7, with 7 bases identical to TRBD2. J lost 5 bases, V lost 3 bases, and 13 bases had no gene match. Germline V gene lookup returns CDR1 LNHDA and CDR2 SQIVND (reference sequence). This CDR3 has 16 residues. CDR3 sequence (DNA): TGTGCCAGTAGTATGAGTTTACGACTAGCACTTGACGAGCAGTACTTC. Its protein is CASSMSLRLALDEQYF.